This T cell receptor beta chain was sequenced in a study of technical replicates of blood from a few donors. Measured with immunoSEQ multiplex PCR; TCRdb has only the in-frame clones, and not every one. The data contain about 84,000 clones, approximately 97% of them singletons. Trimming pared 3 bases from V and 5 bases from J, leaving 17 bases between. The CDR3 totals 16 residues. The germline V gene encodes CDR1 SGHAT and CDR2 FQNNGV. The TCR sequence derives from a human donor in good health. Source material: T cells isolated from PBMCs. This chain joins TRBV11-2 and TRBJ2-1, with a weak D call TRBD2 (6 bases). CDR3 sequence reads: CASSFGLPGSDNEQFF. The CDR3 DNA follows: TGTGCCAGCAGCTTTGGACTCCCCGGGAGCGACAATGAGCAGTTCTTC.